These 15 T cell receptor beta chains originate from one sample sequenced in a study of blood T cell repertoires in COVID-19. Here immunoSEQ multiplex PCR was the method, and the copy in TCRdb shows in-frame clones only, minus some. Of just over 40,000 clones listed, about four fifths are singletons. The source material was peripheral blood. The source of these receptors is a woman aged 60-75 years with acute or convalescent COVID-19.

The chain combines TRBV3-1 (or the pseudogene TRBV3-2) with TRBJ1-2; D perhaps matches TRBD1 (6 bases). In germline, CDR1 is LGHDT, CDR2 YNNKEL (reference sequence). This CDR3 comprises 14 residues. V was trimmed by 1 base and J by 2 bases, leaving 8 bases between them. CDR3 in amino acids: CASSQADSNYGYTF. The CDR3 nucleotides are TGTGCCAGCAGCCAAGCGGACAGCAACTATGGCTACACCTTC.

CDR3 DNA sequence: TGTGCCAGCAGCCTGAACAGGGGGCCGGGAGATACGCAGTATTTT. Protein sequence: CASSLNRGPGDTQYF. This rearrangement joins TRBV3-1 (or the pseudogene TRBV3-2) to TRBJ2-3; TRBD1 agrees at 9 bases. The CDR3 sequence is 15 residues long. Germline loops: CDR1 LGHDT, CDR2 YNNKEL (reference sequence). J was trimmed by 5 bases and V by 4 bases; bases with no gene match: 7.

The chain joins TRBV3-1 (or the pseudogene TRBV3-2) to TRBJ2-1, with 12 bases identical to TRBD2. This CDR3 has 16 amino acids. The germline V gene encodes CDR1 LGHDT and CDR2 YNNKEL (reference sequence). Losses at the gene ends were 4 bases for V and 6 bases for J; bases not matched to a gene: 7. As DNA, the CDR3 is TGTGCCAGCAGCCTTCTCTCTAGCGGGAGGGCCAATGAGCAGTTCTTC. Encoded protein: CASSLLSSGRANEQFF.

The chain couples TRBV19 to TRBJ2-1, with TRBD1 identical over 7 bases. Germline CDR1 reads LNHDA; CDR2 reads SQIVND (reference sequence). After removal of 4 bases from V and 4 bases from J, the junction contained 7 bases not matched to a gene. The length of the CDR3 is 15 residues. For the CDR3, the DNA is TGTGCCAGTAGTAAGGGCGAGGGGGCATACAATGAGCAGTTCTTC. It yields the protein CASSKGEGAYNEQFF.

This clone was seen only once. The chain couples TRBV2 to TRBJ2-3, with D possibly TRBD1 on 5 matching bases. The germline V and J ends were trimmed by 6 bases and 0 bases, with 16 bases remaining between them. The CDR3 covers 16 residues. Per the germline V gene, CDR1 is SNHLY and CDR2 is FYNNEI. CDR3 loop: CASRPGSLSSTDTQYF. The DNA of the CDR3 is TGTGCCAGCAGACCAGGGTCTCTCTCTAGCACAGATACGCAGTATTTT. Using reference TRBV2 and TRBJ2-3 for the parts outside the CDR3, the full variable domain is EPEVTQTPSHQVTQMGQEVILRCVPISNHLYFYWYRQILGQKVEFLVSFYNNEISEKSEIFDDQFSVERPDGSNFTLKIRSTKLEDSAMYFCASRPGSLSSTDTQYFGPGTRLTVL.

The gene calls are TRBV7-9 and TRBJ2-2; D is ambiguous. Germline V gene lookup returns CDR1 SEHNR and CDR2 FQNEAQ (reference sequence). CDR3 length: 15 residues. V lost 1 base and J 0 bases, leaving 6 bases between the germline ends. CDR3 nucleotide sequence: TGTGCCAGCAGCTTAGGACTCCCGAACACCGGGGAGCTGTTTTTT. As protein: CASSLGLPNTGELFF.

The chain has TRBV2 and TRBJ1-6; D gene uncertain. V lost 4 bases and J 0 bases, leaving 10 bases between the germline ends. The germline CDR1 and CDR2 sequences are SNHLY and FYNNEI. There are 16 residues in the CDR3. CDR3 residues: CASSVKRSSYNSPLHF. The CDR3 nucleotides are TGTGCCAGCAGTGTCAAGCGGAGCTCCTATAATTCACCCCTCCACTTT.

In this sample, this clone turned up a few times. This chain joins TRBV28 and TRBJ2-7; no firm D call. Per the germline V gene, CDR1 is MDHEN and CDR2 is SYDVKM. Between the trimmed V and J ends, which lost 4 bases and 6 bases, there was a span of 10 bases. CDR3 length equals 12 residues. CDR3 residues: CASSWSIAEQYF. CDR3 in DNA: TGTGCCAGCAGTTGGTCTATCGCCGAGCAGTACTTC.

The rearrangement links TRBV2 to TRBJ2-7; weak D call: TRBD1 (6 bases). V was trimmed by 6 bases and J by 3 bases, leaving 21 bases between them. The CDR3 extends over 16 amino acids. Germline CDR1 is SNHLY and CDR2 is FYNNEI. The CDR3 sequence is CASRDGTNEIIYEQYF. In DNA form, the CDR3 reads TGTGCCAGCAGGGATGGGACAAATGAGATCATCTACGAGCAGTACTTC.

This rearrangement joins TRBV28 to TRBJ1-1; D is undetermined. The germline CDR1 and CDR2 sequences are MDHEN and SYDVKM. The CDR3 consists of 14 residues. V lost 5 bases and J 3 bases, leaving 13 bases between the germline ends. The CDR3 sequence is CASSPLVTDTEAFF. The CDR3 nucleotides are TGTGCCAGCAGTCCCCTGGTTACAGACACTGAAGCTTTCTTT.

The CDR3 bases are TGTGCCAGCTCTGTGAACCGGGACTACGAAGAGACCCAGTACTTC. Translation: CASSVNRDYEETQYF. The J gene is TRBJ2-5, the V gene TRBV18, with 7 bases identical to TRBD2. This CDR3 has 15 residues. The J segment lost 3 bases and the V segment lost 6 bases, leaving 10 bases of the junction unmatched. Germline V gives CDR1 KGHSH, CDR2 LQKENI.

The CDR3 sequence is CASKIEQAEYF. The CDR3 DNA sequence: TGTGCCAGCAAAATAGAACAGGCGGAGTACTTC. The V gene is TRBV6-5, the J gene TRBJ2-7; the D gene is possibly TRBD1 (5 bases). With 7 bases removed from V and 11 bases from J, the gap between germline ends came to 15 bases. This CDR3 is 11 amino acids long. Germline V lookup: CDR1 MNHEY, CDR2 SVGAGI.

V gene TRBV2 combines with J gene TRBJ1-1; D remains ambiguous. Trimming pared 10 bases from V and 1 base from J, leaving 16 bases between. This CDR3 spans 14 amino acids. CDR1 is SNHLY, CDR2 FYNNEI, per germline. The CDR3 DNA is TGTGCCATCGCGGGTTGGGCGGGGAACACTGAAGCTTTCTTT. It translates to CAIAGWAGNTEAFF.

This rearrangement joins TRBV12-3 or TRBV12-4 to TRBJ1-6; D is undetermined. The CDR3 is 13 amino acids. Trimming stripped 5 bases from V and 9 bases from J, with 11 bases between. The CDR3: CASSPSELSPLHF. The CDR3 region has the DNA TGTGCCAGCAGTCCTTCCGAACTTTCACCCCTCCACTTT.

The CDR3 region is CATSGPDHQETQYF. For the CDR3, the DNA is TGTGCCACCAGTGGCCCAGATCACCAAGAGACCCAGTACTTC. The chain couples TRBV24-1 to TRBJ2-5; D remains ambiguous. The germline V and J ends were trimmed by 5 bases and 0 bases, with 9 bases remaining between them. CDR3 length: 14 residues. In germline, CDR1 is KGHDR, CDR2 SFDVKD.